This TCR beta chain is drawn from a study of CD8+CD57+ T cells in acquired aplastic anemia. V dropped 0 bases and J dropped 8 bases, with 10 bases sitting between them. CDR3 length: 13 residues. Germline CDR1 is SQVTM and CDR2 is ANQGSEA. The study profiled TCR beta VDJ and CDR3 using genomic DNA as template. TCRdb re-called the reads through MiXCR, storing one row per CDR3 protein. The sample has around 180,000 distinct CDR3 sequences, approximately 48% seen once. To note about this clonotype: A read error is likely, as this CDR3 ends without the conserved phenylalanine or tryptophan.

CD8+CD57+ cell expansion, shown by flow cytometry, had occurred in the patients selected for sequencing. V is TRBV29-1 and J is TRBJ1-4, with D tentatively TRBD1 (5 bases). Sequenced sample: sorted CD4+, CD8+, or CD8+CD57+ T cells (not recorded which) from PBMCs. This clonotype was obtained from a human donor with aplastic anemia. CDR3 protein: CSVEETGVEKLFY. The CDR3 region has the DNA TGCAGCGTTGAAGAGACGGGGGTCGAAAAACTGTTTTAT.